Reported below is one TCR beta chain. Antigen unknown. The use of a sample-barcoded 5' primer and a J-beta primer mix characterized a second PCR of about 7 to 12 cycles. Every cDNA was tagged by a template-switch adaptor with 12 random nucleotides. One entry per CDR3 protein results from TCRdb running MiXCR on the 5' RACE reads. The sample yields roughly 700,000 distinct CDR3 sequences, approximately 50% seen once. This sample stems from a study of blood T cells in healthy people across ages. Study-wide points: A strong correlation was seen between TCR beta diversity and naive T cell percentage. Diversity estimated from one million T cells was considered an underestimate. Long-lived and aged donors differed, with more naive CD4+ cells and higher diversity in the long-lived.

The receptor was derived from a woman aged 60-75 years in good health. What was sequenced was blood.

The CDR3 sequence is CSALPLLDPSRPSYNEQFF. In nucleotides, the CDR3 is TGCAGTGCCTTACCCCTCCTAGATCCCTCTCGGCCCTCCTACAATGAGCAGTTCTTC. The chain carries TRBV20-1 and TRBJ2-1; D ambiguous. Trimming cost V 6 bases and J 0 bases, with 27 bases left between them. Germline V gene lookup returns CDR1 DFQATT and CDR2 SNEGSKA (reference sequence). This CDR3 is 19 amino acids long.